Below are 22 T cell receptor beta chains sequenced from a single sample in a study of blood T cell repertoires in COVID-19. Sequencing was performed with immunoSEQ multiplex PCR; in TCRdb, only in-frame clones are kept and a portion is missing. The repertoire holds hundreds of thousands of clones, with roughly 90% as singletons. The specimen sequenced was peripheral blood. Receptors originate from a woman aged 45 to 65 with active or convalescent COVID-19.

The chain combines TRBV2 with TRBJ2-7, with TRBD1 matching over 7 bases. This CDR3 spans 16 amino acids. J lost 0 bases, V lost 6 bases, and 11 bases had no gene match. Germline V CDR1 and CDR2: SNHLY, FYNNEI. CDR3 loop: CASRASGTARSYEQYF. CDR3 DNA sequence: TGTGCCAGCAGAGCCTCCGGGACAGCGCGCTCCTACGAGCAGTACTTC.

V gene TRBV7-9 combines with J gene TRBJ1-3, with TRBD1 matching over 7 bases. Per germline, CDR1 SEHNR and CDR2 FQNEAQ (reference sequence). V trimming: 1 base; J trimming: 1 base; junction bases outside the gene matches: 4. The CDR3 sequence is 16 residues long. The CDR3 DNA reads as TGTGCCAGCAGCTTAGAGGGACAGACTTCTGGAAACACCATATATTTT. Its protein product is CASSLEGQTSGNTIYF.

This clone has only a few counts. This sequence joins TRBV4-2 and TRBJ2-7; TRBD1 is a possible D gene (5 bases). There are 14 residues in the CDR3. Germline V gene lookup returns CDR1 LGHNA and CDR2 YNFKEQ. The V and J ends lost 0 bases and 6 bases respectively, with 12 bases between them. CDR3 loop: CASSQDRQGREQYF. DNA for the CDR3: TGTGCCAGCAGCCAAGACCGGCAGGGCCGCGAGCAGTACTTC.

The CDR3 sequence: CASSLIPGGGANVLTF. Written as DNA, the CDR3 is TGCGCCAGCAGCCTTATACCAGGAGGTGGGGCCAACGTCCTGACTTTC. V is TRBV5-1 and J is TRBJ2-6; D may be TRBD2 (5 bases). Germline V lookup: CDR1 SGHRS, CDR2 YFSETQ. The V end was cut by 4 bases, the J end by 3 bases, with 14 bases between. The length of the CDR3 is 16 residues.

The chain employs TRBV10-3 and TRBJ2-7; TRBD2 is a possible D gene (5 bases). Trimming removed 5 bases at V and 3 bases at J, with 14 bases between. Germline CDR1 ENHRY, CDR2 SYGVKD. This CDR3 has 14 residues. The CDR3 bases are TGTGCCATCAGTTTTTCCGAGCGGAACTACGAGCAGTACTTC. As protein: CAISFSERNYEQYF.

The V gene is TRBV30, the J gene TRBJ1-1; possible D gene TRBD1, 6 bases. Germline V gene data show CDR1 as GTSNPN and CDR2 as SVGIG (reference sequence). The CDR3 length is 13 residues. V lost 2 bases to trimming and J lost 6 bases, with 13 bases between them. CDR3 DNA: TGTGCCTGGAGTACAGGGCTGGAGGCTGAAGCTTTCTTT. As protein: CAWSTGLEAEAFF.

Here the CDR3 DNA reads TGCGCCAGTACAAGGGGCAGGGCGAACACCGGGGAGCTGTTTTTT. Its translation: CASTRGRANTGELFF. The chain couples TRBV5-1 to TRBJ2-2, with a weak D call TRBD1 (5 bases). Trimming left V 8 bases short and J 0 bases short, with 14 bases between. The CDR3 spans 15 residues. The germline CDR1 and CDR2 sequences are SGHRS and YFSETQ. The full variable domain, its missing parts supplied by reference TRBV5-1 and TRBJ2-2, is KAGVTQTPRYLIKTRGQQVTLSCSPISGHRSVSWYQQTPGQGLQFLFEYFSETQRNKGNFPGRFSGRQFSNSRSEMNVSTLELGDSALYLCASTRGRANTGELFFGEGSRLTVL.

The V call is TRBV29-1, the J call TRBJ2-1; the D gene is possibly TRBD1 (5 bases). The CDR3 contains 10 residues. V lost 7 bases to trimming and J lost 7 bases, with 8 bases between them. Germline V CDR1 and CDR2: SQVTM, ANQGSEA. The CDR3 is CSAQVNEQFF. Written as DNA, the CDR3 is TGCAGCGCACAGGTGAATGAGCAGTTCTTC.

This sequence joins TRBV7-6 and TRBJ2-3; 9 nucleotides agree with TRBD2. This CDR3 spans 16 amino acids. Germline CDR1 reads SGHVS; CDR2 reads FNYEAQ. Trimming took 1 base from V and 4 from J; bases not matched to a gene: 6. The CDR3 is CASSLVPSGNSDTQYF. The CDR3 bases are TGTGCCAGCAGCTTAGTTCCTAGCGGGAACTCAGATACGCAGTATTTT.

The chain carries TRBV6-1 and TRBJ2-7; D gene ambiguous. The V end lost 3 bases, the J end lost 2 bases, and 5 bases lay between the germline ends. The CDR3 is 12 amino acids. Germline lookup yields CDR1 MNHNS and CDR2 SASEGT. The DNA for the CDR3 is TGTGCCAGCAGTGAGTTTACCTACGAGCAGTACTTC. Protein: CASSEFTYEQYF.

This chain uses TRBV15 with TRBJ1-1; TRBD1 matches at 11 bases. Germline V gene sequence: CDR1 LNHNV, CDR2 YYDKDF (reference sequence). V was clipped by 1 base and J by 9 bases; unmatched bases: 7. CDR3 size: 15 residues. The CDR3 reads CATSRGDRGNEKAFF. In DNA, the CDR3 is TGTGCCACCAGCAGAGGGGACAGGGGGAATGAGAAAGCTTTCTTT. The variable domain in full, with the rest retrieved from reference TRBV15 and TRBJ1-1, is DAMVIQNPRYQVTQFGKPVTLSCSQTLNHNVMYWYQQKSSQAPKLLFHYYDKDFNNEADTPDNFQSRRPNTSFCFLDIRSPGLGDTAMYLCATSRGDRGNEKAFFGQGTRLTVV.

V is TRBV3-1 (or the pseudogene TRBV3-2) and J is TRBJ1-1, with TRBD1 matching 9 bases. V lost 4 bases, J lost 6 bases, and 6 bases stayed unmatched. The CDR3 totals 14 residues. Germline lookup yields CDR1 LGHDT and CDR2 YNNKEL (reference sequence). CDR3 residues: CASSPHRGQAEAFF. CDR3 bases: TGTGCCAGCAGCCCACACAGGGGGCAAGCTGAAGCTTTCTTT.

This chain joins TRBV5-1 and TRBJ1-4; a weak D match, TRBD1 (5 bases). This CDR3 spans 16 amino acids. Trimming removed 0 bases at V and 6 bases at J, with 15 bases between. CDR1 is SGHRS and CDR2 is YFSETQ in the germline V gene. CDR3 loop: CASSLVFGGGDEKLFF. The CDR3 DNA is TGCGCCAGCAGCTTGGTTTTTGGGGGAGGGGATGAAAAACTGTTTTTT. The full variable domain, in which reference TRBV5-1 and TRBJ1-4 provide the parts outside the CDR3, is KAGVTQTPRYLIKTRGQQVTLSCSPISGHRSVSWYQQTPGQGLQFLFEYFSETQRNKGNFPGRFSGRQFSNSRSEMNVSTLELGDSALYLCASSLVFGGGDEKLFFGSGTQLSVL.

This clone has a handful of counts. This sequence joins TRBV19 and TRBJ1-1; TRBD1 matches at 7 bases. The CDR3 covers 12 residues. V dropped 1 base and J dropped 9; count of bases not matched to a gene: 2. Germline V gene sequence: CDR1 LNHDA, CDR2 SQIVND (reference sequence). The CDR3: CASSIVGQKAFF. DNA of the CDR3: TGTGCCAGTAGTATAGTGGGACAGAAAGCTTTCTTT.

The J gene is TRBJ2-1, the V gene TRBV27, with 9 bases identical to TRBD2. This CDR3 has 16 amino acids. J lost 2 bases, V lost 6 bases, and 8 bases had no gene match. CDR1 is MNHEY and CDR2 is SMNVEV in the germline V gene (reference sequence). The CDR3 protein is CASRRLAEGTYNEQFF. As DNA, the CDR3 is TGTGCCAGCAGGCGACTAGCGGAGGGCACCTACAATGAGCAGTTCTTC.

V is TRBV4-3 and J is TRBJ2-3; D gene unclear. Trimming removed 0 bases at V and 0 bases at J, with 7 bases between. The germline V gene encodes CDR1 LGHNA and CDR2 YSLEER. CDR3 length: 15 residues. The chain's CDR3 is CASSQESLSTDTQYF. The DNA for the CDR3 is TGCGCCAGCAGCCAAGAGTCCCTTAGCACAGATACGCAGTATTTT.

As DNA, the CDR3 is TGTGCCAGCAGCCTGCTGGCGGCGGGGGAGCAGTTCTTC. Translated, it gives CASSLLAAGEQFF. The genes are TRBV7-3 and TRBJ2-1, with D perhaps TRBD2 (6 bases). CDR1 and CDR2 (germline): SGHTA, FQGTGA. V was cut by 5 bases and J by 10 bases, with 15 bases left in between. The CDR3 covers 13 residues.

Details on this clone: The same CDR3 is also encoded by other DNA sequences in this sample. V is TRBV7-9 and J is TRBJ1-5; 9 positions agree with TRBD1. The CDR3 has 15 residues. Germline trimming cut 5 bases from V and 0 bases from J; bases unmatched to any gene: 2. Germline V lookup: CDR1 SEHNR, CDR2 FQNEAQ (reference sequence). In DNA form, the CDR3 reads TGTGCCAGCAGCCCGGGACAGGGTAGCAATCAGCCCCAGCATTTT. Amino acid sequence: CASSPGQGSNQPQHF.

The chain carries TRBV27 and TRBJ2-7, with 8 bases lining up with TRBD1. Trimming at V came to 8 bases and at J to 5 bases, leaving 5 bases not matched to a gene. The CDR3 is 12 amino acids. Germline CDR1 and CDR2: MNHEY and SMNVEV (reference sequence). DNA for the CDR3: TGTGCCAGCGGCCACAGGGGGGACGAGCAGTACTTC. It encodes CASGHRGDEQYF.

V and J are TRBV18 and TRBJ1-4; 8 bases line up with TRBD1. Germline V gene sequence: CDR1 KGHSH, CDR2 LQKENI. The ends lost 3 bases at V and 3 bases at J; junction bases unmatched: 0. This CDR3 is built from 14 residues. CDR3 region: CASSPTGANEKLFF. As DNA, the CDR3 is TGTGCCAGCTCACCGACAGGGGCTAATGAAAAACTGTTTTTT.

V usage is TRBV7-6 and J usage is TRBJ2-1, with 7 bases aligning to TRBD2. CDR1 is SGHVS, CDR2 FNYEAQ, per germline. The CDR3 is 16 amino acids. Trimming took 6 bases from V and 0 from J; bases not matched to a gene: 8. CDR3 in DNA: TGTGCCAGCAGTTCTCCTCTAGCGGTCTCCTACAATGAGCAGTTCTTC. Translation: CASSSPLAVSYNEQFF.

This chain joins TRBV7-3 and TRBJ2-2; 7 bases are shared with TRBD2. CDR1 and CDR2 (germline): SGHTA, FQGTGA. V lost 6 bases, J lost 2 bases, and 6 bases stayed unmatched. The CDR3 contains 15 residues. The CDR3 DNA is TGTGCCAGCAGGTTGACTAGCTCCAACACCGGGGAGCTGTTTTTT. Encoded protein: CASRLTSSNTGELFF. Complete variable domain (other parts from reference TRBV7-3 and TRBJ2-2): GAGVSQTPSNKVTEKGKYVELRCDPISGHTALYWYRQSLGQGPEFLIYFQGTGAADDSGLPNDRFFAVRPEGSVSTLKIQRTERGDSAVYLCASRLTSSNTGELFFGEGSRLTVL.